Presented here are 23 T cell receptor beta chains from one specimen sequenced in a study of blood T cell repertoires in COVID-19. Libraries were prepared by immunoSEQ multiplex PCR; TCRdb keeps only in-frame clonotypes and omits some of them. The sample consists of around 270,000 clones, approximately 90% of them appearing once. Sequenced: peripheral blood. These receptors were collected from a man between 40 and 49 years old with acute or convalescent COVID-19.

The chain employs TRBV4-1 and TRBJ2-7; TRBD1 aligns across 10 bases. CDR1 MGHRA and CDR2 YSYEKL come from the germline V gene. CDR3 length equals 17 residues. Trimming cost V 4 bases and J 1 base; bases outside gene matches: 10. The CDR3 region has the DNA TGCGCCAGCAGCCGACAGGCGGGGACAGGGGAATCCTACGAGCAGTACTTC. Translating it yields CASSRQAGTGESYEQYF.

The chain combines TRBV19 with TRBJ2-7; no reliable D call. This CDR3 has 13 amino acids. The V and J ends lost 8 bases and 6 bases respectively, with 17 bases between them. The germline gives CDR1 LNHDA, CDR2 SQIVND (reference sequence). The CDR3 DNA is TGTGCCAGTTCTGAGACATCTCCCGGCGAGCAGTACTTC. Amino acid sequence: CASSETSPGEQYF.

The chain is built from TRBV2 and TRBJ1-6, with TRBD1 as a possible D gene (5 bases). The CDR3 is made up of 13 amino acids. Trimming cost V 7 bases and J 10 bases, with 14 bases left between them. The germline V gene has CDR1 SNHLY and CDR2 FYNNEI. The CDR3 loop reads CASTLGVGSPLHF. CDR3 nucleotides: TGTGCCAGCACCCTAGGGGTGGGCTCACCCCTCCACTTT.

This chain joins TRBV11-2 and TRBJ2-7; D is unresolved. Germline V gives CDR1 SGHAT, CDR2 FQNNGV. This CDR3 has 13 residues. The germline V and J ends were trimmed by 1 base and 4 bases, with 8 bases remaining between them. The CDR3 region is CASSLVSGYEQYF. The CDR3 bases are TGTGCCAGCAGCTTAGTTTCAGGATACGAGCAGTACTTC.

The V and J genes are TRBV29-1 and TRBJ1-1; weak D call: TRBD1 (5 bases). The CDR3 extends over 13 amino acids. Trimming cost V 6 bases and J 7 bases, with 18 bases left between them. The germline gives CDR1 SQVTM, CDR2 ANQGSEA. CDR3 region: CSVADNLFFEAFF. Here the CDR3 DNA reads TGCAGCGTGGCGGACAACCTTTTTTTTGAAGCTTTCTTT.

Here the CDR3 reads CASSLARTGGGNQPQHF. CDR3 nucleotide sequence: TGTGCCAGCAGCTTAGCCAGGACAGGGGGGGGCAATCAGCCCCAGCATTTT. This chain links TRBV13 with TRBJ1-5, with 10 bases fitting TRBD1. This CDR3 has 17 amino acids. The germline gives CDR1 PRHDT, CDR2 FYEKMQ (reference sequence). J gave up 2 bases and V 1 base, and 5 bases lay outside the gene matches.

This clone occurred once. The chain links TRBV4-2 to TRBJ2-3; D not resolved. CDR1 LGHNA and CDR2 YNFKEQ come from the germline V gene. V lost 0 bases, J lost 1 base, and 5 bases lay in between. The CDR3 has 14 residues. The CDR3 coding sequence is TGTGCCAGCAGCCAAGAGGGCCGCACAGATACGCAGTATTTT. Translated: CASSQEGRTDTQYF.

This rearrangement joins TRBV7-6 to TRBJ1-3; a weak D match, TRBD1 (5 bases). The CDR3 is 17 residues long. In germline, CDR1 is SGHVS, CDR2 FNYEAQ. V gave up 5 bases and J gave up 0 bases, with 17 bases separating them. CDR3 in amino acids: CASSHSQGASSGNTIYF. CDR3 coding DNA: TGTGCCAGCAGCCACTCCCAAGGGGCGAGCTCTGGAAACACCATATATTTT.

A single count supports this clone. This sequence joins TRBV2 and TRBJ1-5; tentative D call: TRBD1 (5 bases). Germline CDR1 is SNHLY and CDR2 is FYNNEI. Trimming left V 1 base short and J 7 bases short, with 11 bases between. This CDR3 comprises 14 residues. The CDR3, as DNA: TGTGCCAGCAGTGAAGGGCAGGGAGGACAGCCCCAGCATTTT. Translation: CASSEGQGGQPQHF.

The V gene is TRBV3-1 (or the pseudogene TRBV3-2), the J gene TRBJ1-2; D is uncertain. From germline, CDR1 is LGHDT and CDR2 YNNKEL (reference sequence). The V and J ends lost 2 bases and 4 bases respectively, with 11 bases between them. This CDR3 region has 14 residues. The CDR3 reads CASSQNIFVYGYTF. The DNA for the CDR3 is TGTGCCAGCAGCCAAAACATCTTTGTCTATGGCTACACCTTC.

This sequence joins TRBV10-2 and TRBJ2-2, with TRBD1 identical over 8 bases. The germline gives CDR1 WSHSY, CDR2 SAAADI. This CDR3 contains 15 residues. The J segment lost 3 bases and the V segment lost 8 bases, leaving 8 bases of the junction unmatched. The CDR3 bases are TGCGCCAGCGCACTGCAGGGGGCGTACACCGGGGAGCTGTTTTTT. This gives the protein CASALQGAYTGELFF.

In DNA, the CDR3 is TGCGCCAGCAGCTTGGCCGCAGGCTACGAGCAGTACTTC. Its translation is CASSLAAGYEQYF. This chain links TRBV5-1 with TRBJ2-7, with D unclear. V lost 0 bases, J lost 3 bases, and 7 bases lay in between. This CDR3 comprises 13 residues. Germline CDR1 SGHRS, CDR2 YFSETQ.

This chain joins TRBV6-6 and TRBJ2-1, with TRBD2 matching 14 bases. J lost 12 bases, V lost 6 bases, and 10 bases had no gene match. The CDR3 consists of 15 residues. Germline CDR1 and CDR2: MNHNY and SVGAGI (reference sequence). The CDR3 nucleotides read TGTGCCAGCAGCAAGGGGACTAGCGGGGGTCCGGGGCAGTTCTTC. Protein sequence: CASSKGTSGGPGQFF.

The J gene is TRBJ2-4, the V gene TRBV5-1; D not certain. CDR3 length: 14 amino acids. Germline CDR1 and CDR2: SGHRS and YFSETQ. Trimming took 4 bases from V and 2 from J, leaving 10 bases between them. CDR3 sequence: CASSASEPKNIQYF. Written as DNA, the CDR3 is TGCGCCAGCAGCGCCTCCGAGCCCAAAAACATTCAGTACTTC.

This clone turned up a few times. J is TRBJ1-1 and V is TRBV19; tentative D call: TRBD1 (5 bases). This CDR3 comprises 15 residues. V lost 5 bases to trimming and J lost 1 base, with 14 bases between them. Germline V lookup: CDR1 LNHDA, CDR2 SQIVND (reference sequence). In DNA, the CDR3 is TGTGCCAGTAGTTGGCAGGGAAGGGCGAACACTGAAGCTTTCTTT. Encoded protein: CASSWQGRANTEAFF.

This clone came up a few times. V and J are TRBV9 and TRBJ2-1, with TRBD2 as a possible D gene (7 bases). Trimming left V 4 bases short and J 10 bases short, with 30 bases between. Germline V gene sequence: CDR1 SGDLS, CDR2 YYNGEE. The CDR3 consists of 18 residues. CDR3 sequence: CASSLRGAVSSLVGEQFF. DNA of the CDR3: TGTGCCAGCAGCTTACGGGGGGCCGTAAGCTCCCTGGTAGGGGAGCAGTTCTTC.

In DNA, the CDR3 is TGTGCCAGCAGTCACCGACAGGGGACACGGGAGACCCAGTACTTC. It encodes CASSHRQGTRETQYF. The rearrangement uses TRBV6-5 and TRBJ2-5; 8 nucleotides line up with TRBD1. The CDR3 has 15 residues. Trimming cost V 5 bases and J 5 bases; bases outside gene matches: 10. In germline, CDR1 is MNHEY, CDR2 SVGAGI.

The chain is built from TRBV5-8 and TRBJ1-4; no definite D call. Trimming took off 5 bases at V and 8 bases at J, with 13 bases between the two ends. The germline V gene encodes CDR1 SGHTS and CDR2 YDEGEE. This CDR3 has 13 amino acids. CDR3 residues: CASRFRGLEKLFF. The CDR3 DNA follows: TGTGCCAGCAGGTTCCGGGGATTGGAAAAACTGTTTTTT.

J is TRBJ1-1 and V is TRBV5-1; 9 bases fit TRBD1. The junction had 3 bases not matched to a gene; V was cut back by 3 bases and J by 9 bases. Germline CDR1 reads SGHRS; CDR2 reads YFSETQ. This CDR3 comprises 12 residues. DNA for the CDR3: TGCGCCAGCAGCTCGGACAGGGGTAAAGCTTTCTTT. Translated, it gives CASSSDRGKAFF.

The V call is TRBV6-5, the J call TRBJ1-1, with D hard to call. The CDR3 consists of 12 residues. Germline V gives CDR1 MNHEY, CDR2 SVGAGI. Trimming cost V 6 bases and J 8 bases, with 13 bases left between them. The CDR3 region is CASSPPGEEAFF. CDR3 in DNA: TGTGCCAGCAGCCCCCCCGGGGAGGAAGCTTTCTTT.

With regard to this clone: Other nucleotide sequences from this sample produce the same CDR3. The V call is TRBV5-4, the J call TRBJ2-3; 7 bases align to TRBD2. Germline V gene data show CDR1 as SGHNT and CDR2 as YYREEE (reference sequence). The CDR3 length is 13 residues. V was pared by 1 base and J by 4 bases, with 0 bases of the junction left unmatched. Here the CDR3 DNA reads TGTGCCAGCAGCTTGCGGGGGGCAGATACGCAGTATTTT. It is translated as CASSLRGADTQYF.

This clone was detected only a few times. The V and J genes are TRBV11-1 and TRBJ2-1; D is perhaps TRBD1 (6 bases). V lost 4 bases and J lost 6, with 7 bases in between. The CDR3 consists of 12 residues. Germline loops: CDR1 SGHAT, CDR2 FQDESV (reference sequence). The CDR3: CASSSTGNEQFF. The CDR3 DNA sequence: TGTGCCAGCAGCTCGACAGGCAATGAGCAGTTCTTC.

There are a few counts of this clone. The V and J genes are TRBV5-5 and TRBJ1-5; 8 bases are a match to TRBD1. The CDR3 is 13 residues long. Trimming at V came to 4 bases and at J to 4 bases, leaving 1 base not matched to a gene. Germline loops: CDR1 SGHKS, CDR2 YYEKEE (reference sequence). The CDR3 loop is CASSTGGNQPQHF. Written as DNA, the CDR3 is TGTGCCAGCAGCACAGGGGGGAATCAGCCCCAGCATTTT.